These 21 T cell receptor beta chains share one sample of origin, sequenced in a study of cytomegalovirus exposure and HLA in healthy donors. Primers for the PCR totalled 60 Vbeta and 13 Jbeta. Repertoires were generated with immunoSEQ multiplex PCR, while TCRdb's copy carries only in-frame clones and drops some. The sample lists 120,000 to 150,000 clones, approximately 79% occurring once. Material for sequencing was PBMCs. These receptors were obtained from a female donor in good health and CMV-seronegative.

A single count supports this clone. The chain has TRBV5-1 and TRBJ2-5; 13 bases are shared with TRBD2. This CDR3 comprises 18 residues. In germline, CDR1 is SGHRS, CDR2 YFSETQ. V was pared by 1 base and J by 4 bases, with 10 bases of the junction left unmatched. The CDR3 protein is CASSLWGTSGDPPETQYF. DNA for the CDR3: TGCGCCAGCAGCTTGTGGGGGACTAGCGGGGATCCCCCAGAGACCCAGTACTTC.

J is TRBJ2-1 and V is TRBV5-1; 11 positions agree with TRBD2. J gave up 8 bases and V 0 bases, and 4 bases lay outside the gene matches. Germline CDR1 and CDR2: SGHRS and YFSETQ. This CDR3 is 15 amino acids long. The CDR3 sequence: CASSLELAGADEQFF. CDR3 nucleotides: TGCGCCAGCAGCTTGGAACTAGCGGGAGCAGATGAGCAGTTCTTC.

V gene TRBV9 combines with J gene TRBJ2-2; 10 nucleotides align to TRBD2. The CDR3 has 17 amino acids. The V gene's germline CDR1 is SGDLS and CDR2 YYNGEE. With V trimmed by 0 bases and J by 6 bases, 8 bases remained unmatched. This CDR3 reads CASSVVGGAGGPGELFF. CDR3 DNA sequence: TGTGCCAGCAGCGTAGTTGGAGGAGCGGGAGGGCCCGGGGAGCTGTTTTTT. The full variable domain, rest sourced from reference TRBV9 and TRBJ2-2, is DSGVTQTPKHLITATGQRVTLRCSPRSGDLSVYWYQQSLDQGLQFLIQYYNGEERAKGNILERFSAQQFPDLHSELNLSSLELGDSALYFCASSVVGGAGGPGELFFGEGSRLTVL.

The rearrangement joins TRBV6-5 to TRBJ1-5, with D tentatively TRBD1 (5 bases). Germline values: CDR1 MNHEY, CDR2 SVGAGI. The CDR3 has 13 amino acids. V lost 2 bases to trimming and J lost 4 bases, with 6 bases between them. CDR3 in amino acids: CASSYGGNQPQHF. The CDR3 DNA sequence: TGTGCCAGCAGTTACGGGGGGAATCAGCCCCAGCATTTT.

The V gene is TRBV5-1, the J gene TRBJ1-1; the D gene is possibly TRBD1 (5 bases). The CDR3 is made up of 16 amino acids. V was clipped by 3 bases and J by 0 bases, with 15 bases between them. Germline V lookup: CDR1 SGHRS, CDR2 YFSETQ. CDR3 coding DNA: TGCGCCAGCAGCTCGGGGGAACGAACGTTGAACACTGAAGCTTTCTTT. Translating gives CASSSGERTLNTEAFF.

For the CDR3, the DNA is TGCGCCAGCAGCGTAGGGACAGGGCAGTACAATGAGCAGTTCTTC. Protein sequence: CASSVGTGQYNEQFF. The V and J genes are TRBV5-1 and TRBJ2-1, with 9 bases that match TRBD1. Germline V gene data show CDR1 as SGHRS and CDR2 as YFSETQ. The J segment lost 4 bases and the V segment lost 4 bases, leaving 6 bases of the junction unmatched. This CDR3 has 15 amino acids.

In DNA, the CDR3 is TGTGCCAGCAGCTCAACTAGCGGTCGCTACAATGAGCAGTTCTTC. Translating gives CASSSTSGRYNEQFF. The chain uses TRBV6-6 and TRBJ2-1; 8 bases fit TRBD2. V trimming: 6 bases; J trimming: 3 bases; junction bases outside the gene matches: 7. Germline V lookup: CDR1 MNHNY, CDR2 SVGAGI (reference sequence). The CDR3 sequence is 15 residues long.

The CDR3 sequence: CASSLDPLSYEQYF. The CDR3 DNA is TGTGCCAGCAGCTTAGACCCACTCTCCTACGAGCAGTACTTC. The chain employs TRBV11-2 and TRBJ2-7; D is undetermined. The V end lost 0 bases, the J end lost 0 bases, and 6 bases lay between the germline ends. Germline V gene data show CDR1 as SGHAT and CDR2 as FQNNGV. The CDR3 is 14 amino acids.

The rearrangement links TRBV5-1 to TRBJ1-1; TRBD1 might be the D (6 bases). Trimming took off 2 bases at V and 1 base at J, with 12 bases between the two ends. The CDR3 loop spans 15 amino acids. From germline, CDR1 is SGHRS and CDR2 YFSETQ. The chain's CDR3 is CASSLTGIENTEAFF. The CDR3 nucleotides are TGCGCCAGCAGCTTAACAGGGATAGAGAACACTGAAGCTTTCTTT.

CDR3 coding DNA: TGCGCCAGCAGCTTGGCCACAGACATGAACACTGAAGCTTTCTTT. It is translated as CASSLATDMNTEAFF. This chain connects TRBV5-1 to TRBJ1-1; D remains ambiguous. This CDR3 region has 15 residues. The ends were cut back, 0 bases at V and 0 bases at J, with 9 bases in the middle. CDR1 is SGHRS, CDR2 YFSETQ, per germline.

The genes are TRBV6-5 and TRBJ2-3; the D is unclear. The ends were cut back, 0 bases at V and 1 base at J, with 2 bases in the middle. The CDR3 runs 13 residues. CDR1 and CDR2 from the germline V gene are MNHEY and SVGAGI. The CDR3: CASSYSGTDTQYF. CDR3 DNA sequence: TGTGCCAGCAGTTACTCCGGCACAGATACGCAGTATTTT.

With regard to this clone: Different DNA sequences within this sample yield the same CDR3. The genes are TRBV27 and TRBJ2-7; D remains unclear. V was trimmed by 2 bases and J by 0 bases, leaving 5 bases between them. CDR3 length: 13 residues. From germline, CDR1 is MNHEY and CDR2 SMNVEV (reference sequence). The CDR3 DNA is TGTGCCAGCAGTTTAGCGGCCTCCTACGAGCAGTACTTC. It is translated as CASSLAASYEQYF.

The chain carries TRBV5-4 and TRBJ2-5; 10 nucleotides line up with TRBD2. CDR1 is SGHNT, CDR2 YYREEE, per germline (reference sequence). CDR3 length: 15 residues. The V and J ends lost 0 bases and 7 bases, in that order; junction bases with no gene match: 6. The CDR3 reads CASSLVASGSGTQYF. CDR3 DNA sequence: TGTGCCAGCAGCTTGGTGGCTAGCGGGAGTGGGACCCAGTACTTC. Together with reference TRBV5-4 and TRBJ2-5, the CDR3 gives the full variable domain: ETGVTQSPTHLIKTRGQQVTLRCSSQSGHNTVSWYQQALGQGPQFIFQYYREEENGRGNFPPRFSGLQFPNYSSELNVNALELDDSALYLCASSLVASGSGTQYFGPGTRLLVL.

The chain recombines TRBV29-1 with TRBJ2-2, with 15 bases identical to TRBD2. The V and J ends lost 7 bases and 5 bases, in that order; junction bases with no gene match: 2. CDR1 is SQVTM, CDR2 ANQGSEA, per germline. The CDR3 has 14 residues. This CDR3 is CSGTSGRETGELFF. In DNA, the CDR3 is TGCAGCGGGACTAGCGGGAGGGAGACCGGGGAGCTGTTTTTT.

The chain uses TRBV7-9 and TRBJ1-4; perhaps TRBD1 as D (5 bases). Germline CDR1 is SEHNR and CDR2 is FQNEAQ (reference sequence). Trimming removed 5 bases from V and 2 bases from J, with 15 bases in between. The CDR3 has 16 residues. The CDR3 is CASSATYRPTNEKLFF. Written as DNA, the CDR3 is TGTGCCAGCAGCGCAACCTACAGGCCTACTAATGAAAAACTGTTTTTT.

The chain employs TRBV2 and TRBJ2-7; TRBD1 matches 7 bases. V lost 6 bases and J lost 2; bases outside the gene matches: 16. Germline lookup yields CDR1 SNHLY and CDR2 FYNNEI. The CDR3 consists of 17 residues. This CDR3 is CASSQIDRDSATYEQYF. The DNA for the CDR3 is TGTGCCAGCAGCCAAATCGACCGGGACAGCGCGACCTACGAGCAGTACTTC. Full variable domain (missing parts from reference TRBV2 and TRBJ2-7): EPEVTQTPSHQVTQMGQEVILRCVPISNHLYFYWYRQILGQKVEFLVSFYNNEISEKSEIFDDQFSVERPDGSNFTLKIRSTKLEDSAMYFCASSQIDRDSATYEQYFGPGTRLTVT.

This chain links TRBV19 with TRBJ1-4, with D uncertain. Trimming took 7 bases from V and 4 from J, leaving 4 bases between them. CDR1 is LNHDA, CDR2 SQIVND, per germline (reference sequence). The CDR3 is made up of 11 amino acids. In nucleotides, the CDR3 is TGTGCCAGTACCTTTAATGAAAAACTGTTTTTT. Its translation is CASTFNEKLFF.

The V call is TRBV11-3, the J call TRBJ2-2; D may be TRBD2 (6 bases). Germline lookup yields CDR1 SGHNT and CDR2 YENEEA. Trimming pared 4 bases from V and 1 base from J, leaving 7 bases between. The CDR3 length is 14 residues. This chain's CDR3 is CASSSGLNTGELFF. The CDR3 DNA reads TGTGCCAGCAGCTCGGGACTGAACACCGGGGAGCTGTTTTTT.

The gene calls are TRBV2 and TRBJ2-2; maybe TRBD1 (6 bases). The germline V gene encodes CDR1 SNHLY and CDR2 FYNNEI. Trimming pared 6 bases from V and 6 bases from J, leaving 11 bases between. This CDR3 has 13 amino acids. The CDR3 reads CASRTGGSGELFF. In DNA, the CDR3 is TGTGCCAGCAGGACAGGAGGATCCGGGGAGCTGTTTTTT.

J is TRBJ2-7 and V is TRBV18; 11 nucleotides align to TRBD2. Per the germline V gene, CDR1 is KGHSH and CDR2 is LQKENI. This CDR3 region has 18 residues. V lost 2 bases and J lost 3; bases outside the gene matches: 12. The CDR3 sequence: CASSPFQLAGVPNYEQYF. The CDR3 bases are TGTGCCAGCTCACCATTCCAACTAGCGGGAGTTCCGAACTACGAGCAGTACTTC.

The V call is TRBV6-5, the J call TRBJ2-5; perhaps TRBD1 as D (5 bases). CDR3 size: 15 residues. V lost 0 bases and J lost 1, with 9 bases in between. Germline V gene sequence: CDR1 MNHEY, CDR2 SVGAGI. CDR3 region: CASSYSQATQETQYF. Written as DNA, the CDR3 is TGTGCCAGCAGTTACTCACAGGCTACCCAAGAGACCCAGTACTTC.